The subject of this entry is one TCR beta chain. Profiled with immunoSEQ multiplex PCR; TCRdb holds only in-frame clones, not every one. The data contain some 210,000 clones, under 95% of them singletons. The data belong to a study of blood T cell repertoires in COVID-19. Study-level information: Acute and convalescent COVID-19 samples came from the United States, Italy and Spain.

This CDR3 is 15 amino acids long. Per germline, CDR1 MDHEN and CDR2 SYDVKM. Trimming took 5 bases from V and 2 from J; bases not matched to a gene: 8. The sequence came from a man aged 25 to 40 with acute or convalescent COVID-19. The specimen was peripheral blood. The chain carries TRBV28 and TRBJ1-1, with 7 bases lining up with TRBD1. CDR3 residues: CASSRRQGGNTEAFF. The CDR3 bases are TGTGCCAGCAGTCGCCGACAGGGAGGAAACACTGAAGCTTTCTTT.